These 19 T cell receptor beta chains were sequenced from one sample in a study of patients and donors after allogeneic stem cell transplantation. TCRdb fed the RT-PCR reads into MiXCR, producing one record per CDR3 protein. The data show some 880,000 distinct CDR3 sequences, about a sixth seen once. Sequencing was performed on blood, either unsorted or a sorted T cell fraction (not recorded which). The source is a human donor who was either an allogeneic HSCT recipient or a stem cell or donor lymphocyte infusion donor (not recorded which). It is not recorded whose cells these are; they may come from a transplant donor.

This clonotype has just a few counts. The chain couples TRBV15 to TRBJ1-2; the match to TRBD1 covers 8 bases. Germline V gene sequence: CDR1 LNHNV, CDR2 YYDKDF (reference sequence). The CDR3 has 14 amino acids. After removal of 1 base from V and 8 bases from J, the junction contained 6 bases not matched to a gene. The chain's CDR3 is CATSRAPGGLGYTF. In DNA, the CDR3 is TGTGCCACCAGCAGAGCCCCAGGGGGCTTGGGCTACACCTTC.

This clonotype was found a few times. The rearrangement links TRBV5-1 to TRBJ2-3; tentative D call: TRBD2 (6 bases). In germline, CDR1 is SGHRS, CDR2 YFSETQ. Trimming cost V 4 bases and J 4 bases, with 16 bases left between them. This CDR3 is built from 15 residues. CDR3 amino acids: CASSAREHLADTQYF. The CDR3 region has the DNA TGCGCCAGCAGCGCCCGGGAGCACCTCGCAGATACGCAGTATTTT.

In its sample, this clonotype was seen a few times. This sequence joins TRBV28 and TRBJ1-2; D is unclear. This CDR3 has 12 amino acids. Germline V gene lookup returns CDR1 MDHEN and CDR2 SYDVKM. With 5 bases removed from V and 7 bases from J, the gap between germline ends came to 11 bases. This CDR3 reads CASSSHPGGYTF. In nucleotides, the CDR3 is TGTGCCAGCAGTAGTCACCCGGGTGGCTACACCTTC.

At least ten counts were recorded for this clonotype. The V gene is TRBV5-6, the J gene TRBJ1-1; D unresolved. V gave up 0 bases and J gave up 3 bases, with 6 bases separating them. CDR1 is SGHDT and CDR2 is YYEEEE in the germline V gene. CDR3 size: 13 residues. CDR3 nucleotide sequence: TGTGCCAGCAGCTTGGCCAGCGACACTGAAGCTTTCTTT. It codes for CASSLASDTEAFF.

This clonotype was detected only a few times. A much larger clone sits a single nucleotide away, making a read error possible. This chain links TRBV4-2 with TRBJ2-1; D unclear. V shed 0 bases and J shed 7 bases, with 4 bases lying between them. The CDR3 is 12 amino acids. Germline V gene data show CDR1 as LGHNA and CDR2 as YNFKEQ. CDR3 protein: CASSQEWNEQFF. DNA of the CDR3: TGTGCCAGCAGCCAAGAATGGAATGAGCAGTTCTTC.

The rearrangement links TRBV6-1 to TRBJ2-7; TRBD2 matches 8 bases. The V gene's germline CDR1 is MNHNS and CDR2 SASEGT. V lost 5 bases to trimming and J lost 7 bases; unmatched junction nucleotides: 13. The CDR3 loop spans 15 amino acids. The CDR3 loop reads CASSSGRGLAGEQYF. CDR3 nucleotide sequence: TGTGCCAGCAGTAGCGGTAGGGGCTTAGCGGGGGAGCAGTACTTC.

In its sample, this clonotype was seen a few times. The V call is TRBV6-1, the J call TRBJ2-5; possible D gene TRBD2, 6 bases. Germline CDR1 reads MNHNS; CDR2 reads SASEGT. The V and J ends lost 5 bases and 1 base respectively, with 11 bases between them. The CDR3 extends over 14 amino acids. The CDR3 sequence: CASSRRGSQETQYF. CDR3 DNA: TGTGCCAGCAGTCGTCGGGGGAGCCAAGAGACCCAGTACTTC.

This clonotype appeared many times. The chain combines TRBV4-1 with TRBJ2-2; 7 nucleotides match TRBD2. The CDR3 contains 16 residues. After removal of 2 bases from V and 3 bases from J, the junction contained 6 bases not matched to a gene. Germline lookup yields CDR1 MGHRA and CDR2 YSYEKL. The CDR3 sequence: CASSQRGRADTGELFF. CDR3 bases: TGCGCCAGCAGCCAACGGGGGAGGGCAGACACCGGGGAGCTGTTTTTT.

The table lists this clonotype with a few counts. This chain connects TRBV20-1 to TRBJ1-4; 7 bases line up with TRBD1. This CDR3 is 15 amino acids long. V lost 5 bases, J lost 4 bases, and 10 bases stayed unmatched. CDR1 and CDR2 from the germline V gene are DFQATT and SNEGSKA (reference sequence). The CDR3 is CSARGDRKLNEKLFF. In DNA form, the CDR3 reads TGCAGTGCTCGAGGGGACAGAAAGCTTAATGAAAAACTGTTTTTT.

The chain employs TRBV6-2 or TRBV6-3 and TRBJ1-1, with 8 bases aligning to TRBD1. Per germline, CDR1 MNHEY and CDR2 SVGEGT. CDR3 length: 13 amino acids. After removal of 7 bases from V and 12 bases from J, the junction contained 13 bases not matched to a gene. The CDR3 region is CASTRTRDRPSFF. The CDR3 coding sequence is TGTGCCAGCACCAGAACCCGGGACAGGCCTTCTTTCTTT.

The chain employs TRBV5-1 and TRBJ2-7, with 9 bases fitting TRBD1. CDR3 size: 17 residues. Germline V gene data show CDR1 as SGHRS and CDR2 as YFSETQ. V shed 1 base and J 1 base; nucleotides not matched to a gene: 9. CDR3 loop: CASSLPPGTGPSYEQYF. The DNA for the CDR3 is TGCGCCAGCAGCTTGCCACCCGGGACAGGGCCATCCTACGAGCAGTACTTC.

This chain joins TRBV18 and TRBJ1-3, with unresolved D. Germline loops: CDR1 KGHSH, CDR2 LQKENI. Trimming took off 1 base at V and 0 bases at J, with 13 bases between the two ends. The length of the CDR3 is 17 residues. The chain's CDR3 is CASSPLSDPSSGNTIYF. The CDR3 DNA is TGTGCCAGCTCACCACTTTCCGACCCGAGCTCTGGAAACACCATATATTTT.

V gene TRBV11-1 combines with J gene TRBJ2-1, with 8 bases lining up with TRBD2. Losses at the gene ends were 1 base for V and 0 bases for J; bases not matched to a gene: 8. The germline V gene encodes CDR1 SGHAT and CDR2 FQDESV (reference sequence). The CDR3 is 18 residues long. The CDR3: CASSLVSGDGSSYNEQFF. CDR3 nucleotide sequence: TGTGCCAGCAGCTTAGTTAGCGGGGACGGCAGCTCCTACAATGAGCAGTTCTTC. The entire variable domain, with the rest obtained from reference TRBV11-1 and TRBJ2-1, is as follows: EAEVAQSPRYKITEKSQAVAFWCDPISGHATLYWYRQILGQGPELLVQFQDESVVDDSQLPKDRFSAERLKGVDSTLKIQPAELGDSAMYLCASSLVSGDGSSYNEQFFGPGTRLTVL.

J is TRBJ2-5 and V is TRBV7-9, with a possible D match to TRBD2 (6 bases). Between the trimmed V and J ends, which lost 4 bases and 1 base, there was a span of 16 bases. CDR3 length: 16 residues. The germline gives CDR1 SEHNR, CDR2 FQNEAQ (reference sequence). The CDR3 reads CASSSLGGGIQETQYF. Here the CDR3 DNA reads TGTGCCAGCAGCTCGCTGGGAGGTGGAATCCAAGAGACCCAGTACTTC.

This clonotype was counted a few times. The CDR3 is CASSPTTRSYEQYF. CDR3 DNA sequence: TGTGCCAGCAGCCCGACTACCCGCTCCTACGAGCAGTACTTC. The V gene is TRBV7-8, the J gene TRBJ2-7, with a tentative D call TRBD2 (5 bases). The CDR3 is 14 residues long. Trimming cost V 5 bases and J 0 bases, with 11 bases left between them. CDR1 SGHVS and CDR2 FQNEAQ come from the germline V gene.

This sequence joins TRBV20-1 and TRBJ1-1, with a tentative D call TRBD1 (6 bases). Germline V gives CDR1 DFQATT, CDR2 SNEGSKA (reference sequence). The CDR3 runs 11 residues. The CDR3 nucleotides are TGCAGAGGACAGAGGAACACTGAAGCTTTCTTT. It specifies CRGQRNTEAFF.

This clonotype was detected only a few times. V is TRBV5-6 and J is TRBJ2-2, with D maybe TRBD2 (5 bases). The V end was cut by 1 base, the J end by 3 bases, with 10 bases between. CDR1 is SGHDT, CDR2 YYEEEE, per germline. CDR3 length: 15 amino acids. The CDR3 DNA sequence: TGTGCCAGCAGCTTGTGGGGAGCGTACACCGGGGAGCTGTTTTTT. It translates to CASSLWGAYTGELFF.

This clonotype appeared a few times. The chain carries TRBV7-3 and TRBJ2-3; D not certain. V was pared by 5 bases and J by 0 bases, with 9 bases between. CDR1 is SGHTA and CDR2 is FQGTGA in the germline V gene. There are 14 residues in the CDR3. CDR3 region: CASSQVPSTDTQYF. CDR3 bases: TGTGCCAGCAGCCAGGTCCCTAGCACAGATACGCAGTATTTT.

This clonotype occurred a few times. This sequence joins TRBV7-9 and TRBJ1-4, with a weak D call TRBD1 (5 bases). CDR3 length: 13 residues. CDR1 is SEHNR, CDR2 FQNEAQ, per germline (reference sequence). The ends were cut back, 5 bases at V and 8 bases at J, with 12 bases in the middle. The CDR3 coding sequence is TGTGCCAGCAGCCCCGCCCGGGGGGAAAAACTGTTTTTT. The encoded protein is CASSPARGEKLFF.